A selection of T cell receptor beta chains follows, all from one sample in a study of memory CD4+ T cells and cytomegalovirus serostatus. TCRdb's table, derived via immunoSEQ multiplex PCR, lists solely in-frame clones and lacks some. The data contain 55,000 to 60,000 clones, roughly 81% of them seen just once; the ten biggest clones take up 0.8% to 1.2%. The sequenced sample consisted of memory CD4+ T cells from blood. These receptors were obtained from an adult in good health and CMV-seronegative. Both conserved end residues are part of each CDR3. A D gene is named only where the DNA matches it firmly. Clone size is shown for a subset of rows, as once, few, many or a class of expanded clone.

D gene	J gene	clone size	V gene	CDR3 protein	CDR3 DNA
-	TRBJ1-2	-	TRBV19	CASRIPGQTGYGYTF	TGTGCCAGTAGGATCCCGGGACAAACGGGCTATGGCTACACCTTC
-	TRBJ2-5	-	TRBV7-9	CASSKERDIQETQYF	TGTGCCAGCAGCAAAGAGAGGGACATACAAGAGACCCAGTACTTC
TRBD1	TRBJ2-1	-	TRBV5-1	CASSRMGQGKGEEQFF	TGCGCCAGCAGCCGAATGGGACAGGGTAAGGGTGAGGAGCAGTTCTTC
-	TRBJ2-3	-	TRBV19	CASSISSGDTQYF	TGTGCCAGTAGTATCTCTTCCGGAGATACGCAGTATTTT
TRBD2	TRBJ2-1	once	TRBV11-2	CASSLESSGRLGMSYNEQFF	TGTGCCAGCAGCTTAGAGTCTAGCGGGAGGCTGGGAATGTCCTACAATGAGCAGTTCTTC
-	TRBJ1-2	-	TRBV6-5	CASQDGYGYTF	TGTGCCAGTCAGGACGGATATGGCTACACCTTC
TRBD2	TRBJ2-3	-	TRBV13	CASSSWTSGSTDTQYF	TGTGCCAGCAGCTCCTGGACTAGCGGGAGCACAGATACGCAGTATTTT
-	TRBJ2-3	-	TRBV5-4	CASSLELSGLTDTQYF	TGTGCCAGCAGCTTGGAATTAAGCGGACTCACAGATACGCAGTATTTT
TRBD1	TRBJ2-5	-	TRBV4-2	CASSQDWDRTGTQYF	TGTGCCAGCAGCCAAGATTGGGACAGGACGGGGACCCAGTACTTC
TRBD2	TRBJ2-3	-	TRBV12-5	CASGLGLAVTDTQYF	TGTGCTAGTGGTTTGGGACTAGCGGTCACAGATACGCAGTATTTT
TRBD1	TRBJ2-7	-	TRBV9	CASSVVSGGSSEQYF	TGTGCCAGCAGCGTAGTGTCAGGGGGCTCGAGTGAGCAGTACTTC
-	TRBJ2-6	-	TRBV28	CASSLFGRGSSGANVLTF	TGTGCCAGCAGTTTATTTGGGCGGGGAAGCTCTGGGGCCAACGTCCTGACTTTC
TRBD1	TRBJ1-2	-	TRBV11-2	CASSLGGTRGPRGYTF	TGTGCCAGCAGCTTAGGAGGTACCAGGGGGCCGCGGGGCTACACCTTC
-	TRBJ2-7	-	TRBV2	CASKKGEIYEQYF	TGTGCCAGCAAAAAGGGGGAGATTTACGAGCAGTACTTC
TRBD2	TRBJ2-3	-	TRBV7-7	CASSQAGGPADTQYF	TGTGCTAGCAGCCAAGCGGGAGGGCCAGCAGATACGCAGTATTTT
-	TRBJ2-7	-	TRBV7-9	CASSLAKANDEQYF	TGTGCCAGCAGCTTAGCGAAGGCTAATGACGAGCAGTACTTC
-	TRBJ2-7	-	TRBV2	CASTGLSAYEQYF	TGTGCCAGCACTGGACTTTCAGCCTACGAGCAGTACTTC
-	TRBJ2-7	-	TRBV11-1	CASSLEGQGGYEQYF	TGTGCCAGCAGCTTAGAGGGCCAGGGTGGTTACGAGCAGTACTTC
TRBD2	TRBJ2-2	-	TRBV7-8	CASSLGRSGGRGIGELFF	TGTGCCAGCAGCTTAGGACGTTCCGGCGGGAGAGGTATCGGGGAGCTGTTTTTT
-	TRBJ2-5	-	TRBV27	CASSLTTGRGTQYF	TGTGCCAGCAGTTTAACGACAGGGAGGGGGACCCAGTACTTC
TRBD2	TRBJ2-2	-	TRBV6-5	CASSYRASGWGGELFF	TGTGCCAGCAGTTATAGGGCTAGCGGGTGGGGCGGGGAGCTGTTTTTT
-	TRBJ2-7	once	TRBV5-1	CASSLGGLGGAKNEQYF	TGCGCCAGCAGCTTAGGAGGACTTGGGGGCGCGAAGAACGAGCAGTACTTC
-	TRBJ1-5	-	TRBV30	CAWSFQAYSRSQPQHF	TGTGCCTGGAGTTTCCAAGCCTATTCCAGGAGTCAGCCCCAGCATTTT
-	TRBJ2-1	-	TRBV6-5	CASSRLESNEQFF	TGTGCCAGCAGTCGACTCGAGAGTAATGAGCAGTTCTTC
-	TRBJ2-1	-	TRBV15	CATSPGPYNEQFF	TGTGCCACCAGCCCTGGGCCCTACAATGAGCAGTTCTTC
TRBD1	TRBJ1-1	-	TRBV10-3	CASAQGADTEAFF	TGTGCCAGTGCTCAGGGGGCCGACACTGAAGCTTTCTTT
TRBD1	TRBJ1-5	-	TRBV30	CAWSAGTGRSPQHF	TGTGCCTGGAGTGCAGGGACAGGGAGGTCGCCCCAGCATTTT
-	TRBJ1-5	-	TRBV29-1	CSVLQGDTQPQHF	TGCAGCGTCCTACAGGGAGATACCCAGCCCCAGCATTTT
-	TRBJ1-4	-	TRBV18	CASSPPGFWGEKLFF	TGTGCCAGCTCACCACCGGGATTTTGGGGTGAAAAACTGTTTTTT
-	TRBJ1-4	-	TRBV5-1	CASSLTGIYREKLFF	TGCGCCAGCAGCTTGACGGGGATATATCGTGAAAAACTGTTTTTT
-	TRBJ2-1	few	TRBV29-1	CSVEVRRNEQFF	TGCAGCGTTGAAGTTAGGAGGAATGAGCAGTTCTTC
-	TRBJ1-2	-	TRBV15	CATSSLTGQAGNYGYTF	TGTGCCACCAGCAGCTTAACGGGGCAGGCCGGAAACTATGGCTACACCTTC
-	TRBJ2-2	few	TRBV9	CASSVNLNTGELFF	TGTGCCAGCAGCGTAAATTTAAACACCGGGGAGCTGTTTTTT
TRBD1	TRBJ2-7	once	TRBV5-6	CASSPRDRDYEQYF	TGTGCCAGCAGCCCCCGGGACAGGGACTACGAGCAGTACTTC
-	TRBJ1-2	-	TRBV4-3	CASSQDPSRGLYGYTF	TGCGCCAGCAGCCAAGATCCCAGCCGGGGTCTCTATGGCTACACCTTC
-	TRBJ1-1	-	TRBV7-9	CASSLAAVNTEAFF	TGTGCCAGCAGCTTAGCAGCCGTGAACACTGAAGCTTTCTTT
-	TRBJ2-1	few	TRBV19	CASKTSGGNEQFF	TGTGCCAGTAAGACTAGTGGTGGGAATGAGCAGTTCTTC
-	TRBJ2-2	-	TRBV7-7	CASSLVSRLTGELFF	TGTGCTAGCAGCTTAGTCAGCAGACTTACCGGGGAGCTGTTTTTT
-	TRBJ1-2	few	TRBV23-1	CASSQNGQNYGYTF	TGCGCCAGCAGTCAGAACGGACAGAACTATGGCTACACCTTC
-	TRBJ1-2	-	TRBV5-8	CASSLGSGLSYGYTF	TGTGCCAGCAGCTTGGGTAGTGGGCTCAGCTATGGCTACACCTTC
TRBD2	TRBJ2-3	-	TRBV11-3	CASSRLSSGLTDTQYF	TGTGCCAGCAGCCGCCTTTCTAGCGGCCTCACAGATACGCAGTATTTT
-	TRBJ1-4	-	TRBV30	CAWARLTTNEKLFF	TGTGCCTGGGCCCGCCTAACAACTAATGAAAAACTGTTTTTT
TRBD2	TRBJ2-7	-	TRBV6-6	CASSYRLAVYEQYF	TGTGCCAGCAGTTACCGACTAGCGGTATACGAGCAGTACTTC
TRBD1	TRBJ2-5	-	TRBV6-1	CASGTGPSQETQYF	TGTGCCAGCGGGACAGGGCCATCCCAAGAGACCCAGTACTTC
-	TRBJ2-1	-	TRBV11-3	CASSSKPDWQFF	TGTGCCAGCAGCTCTAAGCCTGATTGGCAGTTCTTC
-	TRBJ2-1	-	TRBV2	CASSVTGTNYNEQFF	TGTGCCAGCAGTGTCACCGGGACCAACTACAATGAGCAGTTCTTC
-	TRBJ2-5	-	TRBV28	CASSFSGVVEETQYF	TGTGCCAGCAGTTTTTCGGGGGTCGTGGAAGAGACCCAGTACTTC
-	TRBJ2-7	-	TRBV7-2	CASSLAPTSSYEQYF	TGTGCCAGCAGCTTAGCTCCTACGAGCTCCTACGAGCAGTACTTC